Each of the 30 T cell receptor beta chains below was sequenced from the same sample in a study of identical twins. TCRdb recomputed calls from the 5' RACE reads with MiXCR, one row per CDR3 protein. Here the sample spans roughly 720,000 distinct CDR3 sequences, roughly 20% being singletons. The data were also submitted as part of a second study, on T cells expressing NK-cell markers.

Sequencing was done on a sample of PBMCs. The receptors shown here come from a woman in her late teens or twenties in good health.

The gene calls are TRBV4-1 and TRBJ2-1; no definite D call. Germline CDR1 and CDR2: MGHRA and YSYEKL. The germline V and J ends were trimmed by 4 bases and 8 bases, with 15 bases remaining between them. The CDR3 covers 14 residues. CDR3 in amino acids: CASSPRVGFYEQFF. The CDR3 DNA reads TGCGCCAGCAGCCCAAGGGTAGGATTCTATGAGCAGTTCTTC.

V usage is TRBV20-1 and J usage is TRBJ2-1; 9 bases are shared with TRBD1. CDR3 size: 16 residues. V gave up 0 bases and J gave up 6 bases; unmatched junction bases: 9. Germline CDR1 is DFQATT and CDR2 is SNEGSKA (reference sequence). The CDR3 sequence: CSARDRRTGVINEQFF. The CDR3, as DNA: TGCAGTGCTAGAGATCGAAGGACAGGGGTGATCAATGAGCAGTTCTTC.

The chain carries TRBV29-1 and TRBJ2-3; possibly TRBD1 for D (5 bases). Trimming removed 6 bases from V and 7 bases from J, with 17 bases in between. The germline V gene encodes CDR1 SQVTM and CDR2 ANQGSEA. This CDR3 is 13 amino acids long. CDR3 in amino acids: CSVTTPDINTQYF. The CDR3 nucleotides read TGCAGCGTCACAACCCCGGACATCAATACGCAGTATTTT.

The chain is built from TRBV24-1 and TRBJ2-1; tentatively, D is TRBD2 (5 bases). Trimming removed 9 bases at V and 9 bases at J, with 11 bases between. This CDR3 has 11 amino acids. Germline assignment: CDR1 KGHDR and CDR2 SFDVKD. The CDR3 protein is CATSSGSEQFF. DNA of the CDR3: TGTGCCACCTCGTCTGGGAGTGAGCAGTTCTTC.

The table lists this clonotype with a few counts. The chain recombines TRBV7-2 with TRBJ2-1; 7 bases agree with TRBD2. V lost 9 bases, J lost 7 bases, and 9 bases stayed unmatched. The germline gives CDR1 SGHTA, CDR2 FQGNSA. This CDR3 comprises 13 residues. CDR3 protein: CASLGGNSNEQFF. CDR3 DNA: TGTGCCAGTTTGGGGGGGAATTCAAATGAGCAGTTCTTC.

CDR3 DNA sequence: TGTGCCAGCACCTACGGAGGACAGGCTAACTATGGCTACACCTTC. Translated, it gives CASTYGGQANYGYTF. The chain couples TRBV6-2 or TRBV6-3 to TRBJ1-2; 7 nucleotides line up with TRBD1. CDR1 is MNHEY and CDR2 is SVGEGT in the germline V gene. The CDR3 covers 15 residues. V shed 7 bases and J 0 bases; nucleotides not matched to a gene: 8.

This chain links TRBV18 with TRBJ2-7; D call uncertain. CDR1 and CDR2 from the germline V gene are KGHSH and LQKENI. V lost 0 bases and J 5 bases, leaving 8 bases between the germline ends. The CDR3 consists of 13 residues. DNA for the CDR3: TGTGCCAGCTCACCACCTTCCAGCCACGAGCAGTACTTC. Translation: CASSPPSSHEQYF.

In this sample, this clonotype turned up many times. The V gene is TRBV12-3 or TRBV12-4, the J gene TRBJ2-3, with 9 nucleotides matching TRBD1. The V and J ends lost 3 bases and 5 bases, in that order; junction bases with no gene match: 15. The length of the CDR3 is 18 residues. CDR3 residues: CASSFRDRAVVVGDTQYF. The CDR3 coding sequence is TGTGCCAGCAGTTTCCGGGACAGGGCAGTCGTGGTAGGAGATACGCAGTATTTT.

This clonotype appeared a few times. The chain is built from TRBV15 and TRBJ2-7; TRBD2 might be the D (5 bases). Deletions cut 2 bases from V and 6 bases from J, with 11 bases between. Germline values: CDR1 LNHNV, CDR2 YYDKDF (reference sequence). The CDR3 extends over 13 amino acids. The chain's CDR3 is CATSRSLASEQYF. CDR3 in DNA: TGTGCCACCAGCAGAAGCTTAGCGAGCGAGCAGTACTTC.

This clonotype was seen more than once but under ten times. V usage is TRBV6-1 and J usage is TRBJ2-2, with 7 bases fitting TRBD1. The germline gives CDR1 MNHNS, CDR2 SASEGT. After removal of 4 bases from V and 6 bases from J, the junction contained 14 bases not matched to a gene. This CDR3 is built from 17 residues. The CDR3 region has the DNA TGTGCCAGCAGTGGTGGTCTCCTGACAGGGATCTCCGGGGAGCTGTTTTTT. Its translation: CASSGGLLTGISGELFF.

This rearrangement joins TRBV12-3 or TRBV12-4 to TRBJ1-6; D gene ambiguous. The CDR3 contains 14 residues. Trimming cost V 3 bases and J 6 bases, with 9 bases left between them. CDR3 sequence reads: CASSLSASNSPLHF. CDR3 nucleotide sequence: TGTGCCAGCAGTTTGTCTGCCTCTAATTCACCCCTCCACTTT.

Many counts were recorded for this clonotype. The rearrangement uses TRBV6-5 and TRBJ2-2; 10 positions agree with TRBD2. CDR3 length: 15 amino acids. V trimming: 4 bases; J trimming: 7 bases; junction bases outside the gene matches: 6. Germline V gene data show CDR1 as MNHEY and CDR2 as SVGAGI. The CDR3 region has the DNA TGTGCCAGCAGTTCGGGACTAGCGAGGGTCGGGGAGCTGTTTTTT. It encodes CASSSGLARVGELFF.

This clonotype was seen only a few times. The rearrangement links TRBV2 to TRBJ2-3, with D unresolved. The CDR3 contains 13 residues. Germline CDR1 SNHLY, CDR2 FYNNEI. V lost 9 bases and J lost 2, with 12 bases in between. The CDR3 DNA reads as TGTGCCAGTTCGACTGTCTTCACAGATACGCAGTATTTT. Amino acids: CASSTVFTDTQYF.

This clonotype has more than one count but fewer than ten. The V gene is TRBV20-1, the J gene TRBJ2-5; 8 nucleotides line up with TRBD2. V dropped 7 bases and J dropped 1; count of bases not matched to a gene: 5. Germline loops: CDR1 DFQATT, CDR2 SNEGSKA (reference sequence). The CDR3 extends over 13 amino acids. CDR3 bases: TGCAGTGGGACTAGCCGACTCCAAGAGACCCAGTACTTC. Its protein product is CSGTSRLQETQYF.

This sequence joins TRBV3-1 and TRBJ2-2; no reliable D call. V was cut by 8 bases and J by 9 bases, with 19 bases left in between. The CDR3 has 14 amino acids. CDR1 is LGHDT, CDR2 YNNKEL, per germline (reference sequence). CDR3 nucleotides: TGTGCCAGCGTCTCCAATGCAGAGAAAAGGGAGCTGTTTTTT. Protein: CASVSNAEKRELFF.

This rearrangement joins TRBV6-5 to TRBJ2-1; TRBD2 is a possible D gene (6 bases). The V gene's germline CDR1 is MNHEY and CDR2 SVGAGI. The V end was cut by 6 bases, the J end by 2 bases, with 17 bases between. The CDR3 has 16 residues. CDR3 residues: CASSYGRLGTYNEQFF. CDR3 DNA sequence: TGTGCCAGCAGCTACGGGAGATTAGGAACCTACAATGAGCAGTTCTTC.

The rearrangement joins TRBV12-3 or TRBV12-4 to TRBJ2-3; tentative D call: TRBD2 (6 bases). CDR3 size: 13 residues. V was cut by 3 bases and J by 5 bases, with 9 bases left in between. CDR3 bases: TGTGCCAGCAGTTTCCCCGGGAGAGATACGCAGTATTTT. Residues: CASSFPGRDTQYF.

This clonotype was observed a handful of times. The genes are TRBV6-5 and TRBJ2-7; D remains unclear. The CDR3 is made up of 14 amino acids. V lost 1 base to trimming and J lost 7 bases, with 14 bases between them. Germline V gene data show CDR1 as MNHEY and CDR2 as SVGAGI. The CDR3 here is CASSYYEGSREQYF. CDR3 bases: TGTGCCAGCAGTTACTACGAAGGGTCTAGGGAGCAGTACTTC.

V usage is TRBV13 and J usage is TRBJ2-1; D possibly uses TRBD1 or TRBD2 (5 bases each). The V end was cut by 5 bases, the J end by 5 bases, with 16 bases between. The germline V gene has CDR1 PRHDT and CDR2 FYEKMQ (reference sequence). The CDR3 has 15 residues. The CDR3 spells CASSPEGTTNNEQFF. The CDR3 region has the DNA TGTGCCAGCAGCCCCGAGGGGACCACTAACAATGAGCAGTTCTTC. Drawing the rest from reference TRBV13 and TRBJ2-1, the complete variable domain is AAGVIQSPRHLIKEKRETATLKCYPIPRHDTVYWYQQGPGQDPQFLISFYEKMQSDKGSIPDRFSAQQFSDYHSELNMSSLELGDSALYFCASSPEGTTNNEQFFGPGTRLTVL.

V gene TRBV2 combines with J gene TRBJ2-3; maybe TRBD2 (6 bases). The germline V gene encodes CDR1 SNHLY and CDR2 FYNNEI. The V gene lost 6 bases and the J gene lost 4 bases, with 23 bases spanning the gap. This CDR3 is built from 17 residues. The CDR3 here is CASSERLSGEVSDTQYF. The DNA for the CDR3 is TGTGCCAGCAGCGAGCGACTATCGGGGGAAGTTTCAGATACGCAGTATTTT.

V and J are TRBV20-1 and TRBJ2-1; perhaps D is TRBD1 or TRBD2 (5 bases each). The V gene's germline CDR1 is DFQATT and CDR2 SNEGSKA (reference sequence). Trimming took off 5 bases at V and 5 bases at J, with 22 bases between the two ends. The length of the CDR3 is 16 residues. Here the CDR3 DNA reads TGCAGTGCTTCAGTCCCTCAGTGGGGGAAGGACAATGAGCAGTTCTTC. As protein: CSASVPQWGKDNEQFF.

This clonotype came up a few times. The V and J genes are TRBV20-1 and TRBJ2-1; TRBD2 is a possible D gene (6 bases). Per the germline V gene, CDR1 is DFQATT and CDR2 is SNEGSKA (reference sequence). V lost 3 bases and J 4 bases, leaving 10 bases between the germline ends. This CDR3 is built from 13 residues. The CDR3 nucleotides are TGCAGTGCTAGCGGCGCGGGATACAATGAGCAGTTCTTC. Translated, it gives CSASGAGYNEQFF.

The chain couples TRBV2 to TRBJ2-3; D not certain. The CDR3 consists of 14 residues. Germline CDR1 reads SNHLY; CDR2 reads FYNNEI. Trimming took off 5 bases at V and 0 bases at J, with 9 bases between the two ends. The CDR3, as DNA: TGTGCCAGCAGTAAGGCGGATAGCACAGATACGCAGTATTTT. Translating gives CASSKADSTDTQYF.

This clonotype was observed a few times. As DNA, the CDR3 is TGTGCCAGCAGCTTCGGGACGGCGGGAAGCGGGGAGCTGTTTTTT. Residues: CASSFGTAGSGELFF. This sequence joins TRBV7-2 and TRBJ2-2; possibly TRBD2 for D (6 bases). The germline V gene has CDR1 SGHTA and CDR2 FQGNSA. V was pared by 3 bases and J by 7 bases, with 15 bases between. The CDR3 loop spans 15 amino acids.

This chain's CDR3 is CASSLGRGQYF. CDR3 bases: TGTGCCAGCAGTTTGGGGAGGGGGCAGTACTTC. V gene TRBV12-3 or TRBV12-4 combines with J gene TRBJ2-7, with 7 bases that match TRBD2. With 3 bases clipped from V and 9 bases from J, the junction kept 2 bases outside the gene matches. CDR3 size: 11 residues.

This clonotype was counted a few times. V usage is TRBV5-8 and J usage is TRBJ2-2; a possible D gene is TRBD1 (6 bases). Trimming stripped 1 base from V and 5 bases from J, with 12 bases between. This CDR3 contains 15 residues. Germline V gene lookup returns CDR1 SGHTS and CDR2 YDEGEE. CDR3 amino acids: CASSLLDRQTGELFF. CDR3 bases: TGTGCCAGCAGCTTGTTGGACAGACAAACCGGGGAGCTGTTTTTT.

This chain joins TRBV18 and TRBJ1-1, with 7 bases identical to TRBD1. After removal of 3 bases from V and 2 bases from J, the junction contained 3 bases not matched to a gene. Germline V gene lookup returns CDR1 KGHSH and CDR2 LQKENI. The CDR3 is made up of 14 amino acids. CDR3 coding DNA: TGTGCCAGCTCACCCAACAGGGGTAACACTGAAGCTTTCTTT. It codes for CASSPNRGNTEAFF. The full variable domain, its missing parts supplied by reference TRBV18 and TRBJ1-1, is NAGVMQNPRHLVRRRGQEARLRCSPMKGHSHVYWYRQLPEEGLKFMVYLQKENIIDESGMPKERFSAEFPKEGPSILRIQQVVRGDSAAYFCASSPNRGNTEAFFGQGTRLTVV.

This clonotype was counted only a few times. The CDR3 DNA is TGCAGTGCTAGCCGACAGGGATGGCCCAATCAGCCCCAGCATTTT. It translates to CSASRQGWPNQPQHF. This chain connects TRBV20-1 to TRBJ1-5; TRBD1 aligns across 7 bases. V was clipped by 3 bases and J by 3 bases; unmatched bases: 8. This CDR3 has 15 amino acids. CDR1 and CDR2 (germline): DFQATT, SNEGSKA (reference sequence).

The CDR3, as DNA: TGTGCCATCACTCCCTCTGGAAACACCATATATTTT. Translating gives CAITPSGNTIYF. V and J are TRBV10-3 and TRBJ1-3; D remains ambiguous. The CDR3 has 12 residues. Trimming pared 7 bases from V and 0 bases from J, leaving 4 bases between. Germline assignment: CDR1 ENHRY and CDR2 SYGVKD.

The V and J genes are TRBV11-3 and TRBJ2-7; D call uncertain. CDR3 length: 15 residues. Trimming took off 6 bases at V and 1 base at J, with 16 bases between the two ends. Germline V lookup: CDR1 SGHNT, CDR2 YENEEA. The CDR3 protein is CASSRWDKSSYEQYF. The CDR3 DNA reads TGTGCCAGCAGTCGTTGGGATAAGTCGTCCTACGAGCAGTACTTC.